Reported below is one T cell receptor (beta chain). Antigen unknown. This sample is drawn from a study of CXCR3-negative and CXCR3-positive naive CD8 T cells. The CDR3 contains 15 residues. Germline V gives CDR1 MDHEN, CDR2 SYDVKM. The method, 5' RACE with UMI labels, was used to prepare the TRB cDNA libraries. TCRdb re-called the 5' RACE reads and gives one entry per CDR3 protein, without DNA. This sample's table has fewer than 80,000 distinct CDR3 sequences. Notes on the study in general: Diversity proved comparably high across both naive subsets and much lower in memory CD8+ cells.

Input material: naive CXCR3- CD8+ T cells from blood. As for subset: CD45RO-CCR7+CD27+CD95- naive CD8+ T cells lacking CXCR3 (TNR3-). V gene TRBV28 combines with J gene TRBJ1-6; the D call of TRBD1 rests on TCRdb alone, since no DNA is present to check it. This TCR came from a human donor in good health. Some clones in this sample may be carry-over from other donors' samples. CDR3 loop: CASSLDRGGNSPLHF.